The 24 T cell receptor beta chains below all came from one sample that was sequenced in a study of vaccination and CD4 T cells after COVID-19 (dated by TCRdb to the early 2020s). The antigens for these receptors are not known. Libraries were made using PCR. Sequenced on an Illumina iSeq 100. DNA from cultured CD4+ T cells underwent TCR sequencing with the Oncomine TCR Beta short-read assay at the Johns Hopkins FTIC core. TCRdb cleaned the public reads at Q25 with fastp, built clones with MiXCR and kept in-frame beta chains. Each CDR3 protein appears once, grouped with its most common genes and DNA. The sample table lists roughly 7,500 distinct CDR3 sequences, roughly three quarters of them with a count of one. About 35% of the sample is taken by the ten largest. The meaning of the sample's treatment or condition label: approximately 11-day PBMC culture with coronavirus spike peptide pools or control peptides (ViraFEST assay).

Sequenced input: CD4+ T cells from blood, cultured in vitro. The receptors were sampled from a human donor who had recovered from COVID-19.

This clonotype turned up a few times. V and J are TRBV24-1 and TRBJ1-2, with D hard to call. Germline CDR1 KGHDR, CDR2 SFDVKD. This CDR3 region has 13 residues. V dropped 1 base and J dropped 8 bases, with 10 bases sitting between them. The CDR3 DNA reads TGTGCCACCAGTGATTTCGGAGGAGGCGGCTACACCTTC. Translating it yields CATSDFGGGGYTF.

This clonotype has a single count. The CDR3 region has the DNA TGCGCCAGCAGCCAAGTGGGGTCTAATTCACCCCTCCACTTT. Amino acids: CASSQVGSNSPLHF. The chain carries TRBV4-3 and TRBJ1-6; D is ambiguous. Per the germline V gene, CDR1 is LGHNA and CDR2 is YSLEER. The CDR3 length is 14 residues. Deletions cut 1 base from V and 6 bases from J, with 7 bases between.

The rearrangement joins TRBV11-3 to TRBJ2-3, with 13 positions matching TRBD2. This CDR3 comprises 18 residues. In germline, CDR1 is SGHNT, CDR2 YENEEA. V was pared by 0 bases and J by 0 bases, with 3 bases of the junction left unmatched. The DNA of the CDR3 is TGTGCCAGCAGCTTAGAAGGGACTAGCGGGACTAGCACAGATACGCAGTATTTT. It codes for CASSLEGTSGTSTDTQYF.

The gene calls are TRBV20-1 and TRBJ1-6; 9 bases line up with TRBD1. Germline V gene lookup returns CDR1 DFQATT and CDR2 SNEGSKA (reference sequence). V gave up 5 bases and J gave up 7 bases; unmatched junction bases: 3. The CDR3 covers 13 residues. CDR3 residues: CSARGQGNSPLHF. DNA for the CDR3: TGCAGTGCTCGAGGACAGGGGAATTCACCCCTCCACTTT.

The V call is TRBV5-6, the J call TRBJ1-1; no definite D call. The V gene's germline CDR1 is SGHDT and CDR2 YYEEEE. The germline V and J ends were trimmed by 4 bases and 1 base, with 8 bases remaining between them. CDR3 length equals 13 residues. In DNA, the CDR3 is TGTGCCAGCAGCCGGCGACAGAACACTGAAGCTTTCTTT. Translating it yields CASSRRQNTEAFF.

The chain employs TRBV25-1 and TRBJ2-2, with no clear D. V lost 6 bases to trimming and J lost 3 bases, with 14 bases between them. Germline assignment: CDR1 MGHDK and CDR2 SYGVNS. This CDR3 has 15 residues. CDR3 region: CASRPLDGYTGELFF. The CDR3 region has the DNA TGTGCCAGCAGACCCTTGGACGGGTACACCGGGGAGCTGTTTTTT.

J is TRBJ2-1 and V is TRBV9, with D possibly matching TRBD1 (5 bases). CDR3 size: 15 residues. Germline CDR1 reads SGDLS; CDR2 reads YYNGEE. Trimming pared 4 bases from V and 4 bases from J, leaving 15 bases between. DNA for the CDR3: TGTGCCAGCAGCCCCGTGGCCGCAGGGTACAATGAGCAGTTCTTC. It is translated as CASSPVAAGYNEQFF. Together with reference TRBV9 and TRBJ2-1, the CDR3 gives the full variable domain: DSGVTQTPKHLITATGQRVTLRCSPRSGDLSVYWYQQSLDQGLQFLIQYYNGEERAKGNILERFSAQQFPDLHSELNLSSLELGDSALYFCASSPVAAGYNEQFFGPGTRLTVL.

The chain uses TRBV5-1 and TRBJ2-5; no definite D call. From germline, CDR1 is SGHRS and CDR2 YFSETQ. The V and J ends lost 0 bases and 2 bases respectively, with 11 bases between them. The CDR3 has 15 amino acids. CDR3 protein: CASSLVAATQETQYF. CDR3 DNA sequence: TGCGCCAGCAGCTTGGTCGCGGCTACTCAAGAGACCCAGTACTTC. Based on the CDR3 plus reference TRBV5-1 and TRBJ2-5, the full variable domain is KAGVTQTPRYLIKTRGQQVTLSCSPISGHRSVSWYQQTPGQGLQFLFEYFSETQRNKGNFPGRFSGRQFSNSRSEMNVSTLELGDSALYLCASSLVAATQETQYFGPGTRLLVL.

V gene TRBV5-4 combines with J gene TRBJ1-2, with D possibly TRBD1 on 6 matching bases. Per the germline V gene, CDR1 is SGHNT and CDR2 is YYREEE (reference sequence). Trimming removed 4 bases at V and 0 bases at J, with 16 bases between. The CDR3 covers 16 residues. CDR3 DNA: TGTGCCAGCAGCATCGGACAGTCACTGACTAACTATGGCTACACCTTC. Translating it yields CASSIGQSLTNYGYTF.

The rearrangement joins TRBV12-3 or TRBV12-4 to TRBJ1-2; the D is unclear. The CDR3 length is 13 residues. The V gene lost 6 bases and the J gene lost 9 bases, with 17 bases spanning the gap. Here the CDR3 DNA reads TGTGCCAGCAGCCATACATTGGATGGGTGCTACACCTTC. Protein sequence: CASSHTLDGCYTF.

The chain employs TRBV27 and TRBJ1-6; D unclear. Per germline, CDR1 MNHEY and CDR2 SMNVEV (reference sequence). This CDR3 has 14 amino acids. Trimming shortened V by 1 base and J by 10 bases, and 11 bases separated the two germline ends. The CDR3 is CASSLYENDSPLHF. For the CDR3, the DNA is TGTGCCAGCAGTTTATACGAGAACGACTCACCCCTCCACTTT.

V and J are TRBV10-3 and TRBJ1-2, with 9 bases lining up with TRBD1. Germline trimming cut 10 bases from V and 7 bases from J; bases unmatched to any gene: 13. Germline CDR1 and CDR2: ENHRY and SYGVKD. This CDR3 has 14 amino acids. The CDR3 DNA is TGTGCCACCACGTCTGGGACAGGGATGGTTGGCTACACCTTC. Its translation is CATTSGTGMVGYTF.

The chain combines TRBV5-6 with TRBJ1-2, with 10 bases fitting TRBD1. The junction had 7 bases not matched to a gene; V was cut back by 7 bases and J by 1 base. The CDR3 runs 15 residues. Germline assignment: CDR1 SGHDT and CDR2 YYEEEE. CDR3 nucleotide sequence: TGTGCCAGCCAAACCGGGACAGGGGTTAACTATGGCTACACCTTC. Protein: CASQTGTGVNYGYTF.

The chain is built from TRBV6-1 and TRBJ1-2, with D hard to call. From germline, CDR1 is MNHNS and CDR2 SASEGT. The V end lost 6 bases, the J end lost 4 bases, and 12 bases lay between the germline ends. The CDR3 runs to 13 residues. The CDR3 DNA is TGTGCCAGCAGGGGCAAAAACAGCTATGGCTACACCTTC. This sequence encodes CASRGKNSYGYTF.

The rearrangement uses TRBV28 and TRBJ1-2; D uncertain. CDR3 length: 12 amino acids. Per the germline V gene, CDR1 is MDHEN and CDR2 is SYDVKM. V dropped 1 base and J dropped 5 bases, with 5 bases sitting between them. CDR3 nucleotides: TGTGCCAGCAGTTTATCGGATTATGGCTACACCTTC. It codes for CASSLSDYGYTF.

Here the CDR3 reads CASSIEQGAGYGYTF. CDR3 in DNA: TGTGCCAGCAGTATCGAACAGGGGGCTGGCTATGGCTACACCTTC. V usage is TRBV6-1 and J usage is TRBJ1-2; TRBD1 matches at 9 bases. The CDR3 length is 15 residues. Losses at the gene ends were 5 bases for V and 4 bases for J; bases not matched to a gene: 8. From germline, CDR1 is MNHNS and CDR2 SASEGT.

The chain joins TRBV27 to TRBJ1-6; D is perhaps TRBD1 (5 bases). The V end lost 3 bases, the J end lost 9 bases, and 15 bases lay between the germline ends. Germline values: CDR1 MNHEY, CDR2 SMNVEV (reference sequence). The CDR3 contains 15 residues. Here the CDR3 reads CASSFSRQGSSPLHF. The CDR3 region has the DNA TGTGCCAGCAGTTTTTCCCGGCAGGGAAGTTCACCCCTCCACTTT.

The CDR3 loop is CASSRRGIEKLFF. The DNA for the CDR3 is TGTGCCAGCAGTCGAAGAGGGATTGAAAAACTGTTTTTT. The chain has TRBV25-1 and TRBJ1-4; D gene ambiguous. V dropped 5 bases and J dropped 7 bases, with 11 bases sitting between them. The length of the CDR3 is 13 residues. In germline, CDR1 is MGHDK, CDR2 SYGVNS.

CDR3 in amino acids: CASTLGGGSQPQHF. As DNA, the CDR3 is TGTGCCAGCACGCTAGGGGGCGGTAGTCAGCCCCAGCATTTT. V and J are TRBV28 and TRBJ1-5; TRBD1 matches at 7 bases. Trimming took 7 bases from V and 6 from J; bases not matched to a gene: 9. Germline V CDR1 and CDR2: MDHEN, SYDVKM. The CDR3 sequence is 14 residues long.

V gene TRBV7-2 combines with J gene TRBJ2-1; TRBD2 matches at 11 bases. The CDR3 is made up of 15 amino acids. V dropped 6 bases and J dropped 7; count of bases not matched to a gene: 8. Looked up from germline, CDR1 is SGHTA and CDR2 is FQGNSA. The CDR3 protein is CASSVSGGVGNEQFF. CDR3 in DNA: TGTGCCAGCAGTGTTAGCGGGGGGGTCGGGAATGAGCAGTTCTTC.

V is TRBV6-1 and J is TRBJ1-2; 9 bases agree with TRBD1. The CDR3 totals 14 residues. The V gene's germline CDR1 is MNHNS and CDR2 SASEGT. With V trimmed by 6 bases and J by 4 bases, 6 bases remained unmatched. This CDR3 reads CASRGSTGGYGYTF. The CDR3 DNA is TGTGCCAGCAGGGGATCGACAGGGGGCTATGGCTACACCTTC.

The V gene is TRBV20-1, the J gene TRBJ1-1, with 9 bases that match TRBD1. J was trimmed by 7 bases and V by 2 bases; bases with no gene match: 8. The CDR3 is 14 residues long. The germline gives CDR1 DFQATT, CDR2 SNEGSKA (reference sequence). CDR3 bases: TGCAGTGCTAGAAGAGGGACAGGGTCCGTTGAAGCTTTCTTT. This translates into CSARRGTGSVEAFF.

This clonotype was seen a single time. The genes are TRBV7-9 and TRBJ1-6; D is possibly TRBD1 (5 bases). Germline V gene lookup returns CDR1 SEHNR and CDR2 FQNEAQ (reference sequence). Trimming removed 5 bases at V and 8 bases at J, with 19 bases between. The CDR3 is 16 residues long. CDR3 in amino acids: CASSRSVGAGDSPLHF. CDR3 nucleotides: TGTGCCAGCAGCCGTAGCGTTGGGGCTGGTGATTCACCCCTCCACTTT.

This clonotype was counted between two and nine times. The rearrangement uses TRBV27 and TRBJ1-2, with TRBD1 identical over 9 bases. The CDR3 spans 13 residues. V gave up 3 bases and J gave up 5 bases; unmatched junction bases: 1. CDR1 is MNHEY, CDR2 SMNVEV, per germline (reference sequence). In DNA, the CDR3 is TGTGCCAGCAGTTTGGACAGGGGATATGGCTACACCTTC. This codes for CASSLDRGYGYTF.